The 10 T cell receptor beta chains below all came from one sample that was sequenced in a study of cytomegalovirus exposure and HLA in healthy donors. Use of 60 Vbeta and 13 Jbeta primers characterized the PCR. Method: immunoSEQ multiplex PCR; TCRdb's copy keeps in-frame clones and lacks some. The sample consists of roughly 100,000 clones, 75% to 85% of them appearing once. Sequencing was done on a sample of PBMCs. The receptors were sampled from a man aged 25-45 years in good health and CMV-seronegative.

The chain combines TRBV10-3 with TRBJ2-4, with D perhaps TRBD2 (7 bases). The CDR3 extends over 15 amino acids. CDR1 ENHRY and CDR2 SYGVKD come from the germline V gene. V was clipped by 0 bases and J by 5 bases, with 11 bases between them. Written as DNA, the CDR3 is TGTGCCATCAGTGAGTCGAAGGGGGGGGAAAACATTCAGTACTTC. It yields the protein CAISESKGGENIQYF.

The chain is built from TRBV25-1 and TRBJ1-1; 9 nucleotides agree with TRBD1. Per the germline V gene, CDR1 is MGHDK and CDR2 is SYGVNS. Trimming at V came to 7 bases and at J to 1 base, leaving 4 bases not matched to a gene. CDR3 length: 14 residues. CDR3 loop: CASTTGGQNTEAFF. CDR3 coding DNA: TGTGCCAGCACGACAGGGGGGCAGAACACTGAAGCTTTCTTT.

The chain uses TRBV7-9 and TRBJ2-2; D uncertain. There are 13 residues in the CDR3. Germline V gene lookup returns CDR1 SEHNR and CDR2 FQNEAQ (reference sequence). With 7 bases removed from V and 7 bases from J, the gap between germline ends came to 13 bases. CDR3 loop: CASTISRSGELFF. In nucleotides, the CDR3 is TGTGCCAGCACCATATCCCGGAGCGGGGAGCTGTTTTTT.

The J gene is TRBJ1-1, the V gene TRBV25-1; 7 nucleotides agree with TRBD1. Germline assignment: CDR1 MGHDK and CDR2 SYGVNS. The junction had 7 bases not matched to a gene; V was cut back by 0 bases and J by 6 bases. The CDR3 is 15 amino acids. As DNA, the CDR3 is TGTGCCAGCAGTGAATACAGGGGGGTAGAGTCTGAAGCTTTCTTT. Protein: CASSEYRGVESEAFF.

This clone was picked up a small number of times. V is TRBV4-2 and J is TRBJ1-1; perhaps TRBD1 as D (6 bases). Germline CDR1 is LGHNA and CDR2 is YNFKEQ. The CDR3 covers 15 residues. The V gene lost 4 bases and the J gene lost 5 bases, with 17 bases spanning the gap. CDR3 in DNA: TGTGCCAGCAGCCCTCGGACCGGGGGGCGAACTGAAGCTTTCTTT. Its translation is CASSPRTGGRTEAFF.

The CDR3 DNA follows: TGTGCCAGCAGCTTAACCGGGACAGAGTACAATGAGCAGTTCTTC. Translation gives CASSLTGTEYNEQFF. This chain joins TRBV7-9 and TRBJ2-1; 7 bases fit TRBD1. This CDR3 comprises 15 residues. Germline V gene data show CDR1 as SEHNR and CDR2 as FQNEAQ (reference sequence). With 2 bases clipped from V and 4 bases from J, the junction kept 5 bases outside the gene matches.

A single count supports this clone. The rearrangement uses TRBV6-5 and TRBJ2-1; 8 positions agree with TRBD2. There are 16 residues in the CDR3. V lost 0 bases, J lost 6 bases, and 7 bases stayed unmatched. The germline V gene has CDR1 MNHEY and CDR2 SVGAGI. The CDR3 loop is CASSYSGGRFVNEQFF. CDR3 sequence (DNA): TGTGCCAGCAGTTACTCGGGCGGGAGGTTCGTCAATGAGCAGTTCTTC.

The chain couples TRBV28 to TRBJ2-6; D remains ambiguous. This CDR3 contains 13 residues. Germline lookup yields CDR1 MDHEN and CDR2 SYDVKM. The CDR3 loop is CAYRSSGANVLTF. CDR3 DNA: TGTGCTTATCGGTCCTCTGGGGCCAACGTCCTGACTTTC.

This sequence joins TRBV7-8 and TRBJ2-5; D may be TRBD2 (7 bases). Trimming pared 5 bases from V and 7 bases from J, leaving 20 bases between. Germline CDR1 is SGHVS and CDR2 is FQNEAQ. This CDR3 has 15 residues. CDR3: CASSAGWGGPGTQYF. CDR3 DNA: TGTGCCAGCAGCGCCGGTTGGGGGGGGCCTGGGACCCAGTACTTC.

The chain links TRBV10-3 to TRBJ2-6; D unresolved. Trimming removed 2 bases from V and 1 base from J, with 18 bases in between. Germline assignment: CDR1 ENHRY and CDR2 SYGVKD. This CDR3 spans 19 amino acids. The CDR3 nucleotides are TGTGCCATCAGTGAGGCCAGTACGGCCCTCGGGTCTGGGGCCAACGTCCTGACTTTC. The encoded protein is CAISEASTALGSGANVLTF.